This T cell receptor beta chain was sequenced during a study of radiotherapy plus CTLA-4 blockade in lung cancer. On the study more broadly: Under 20% of patients responded objectively, and around 32% achieved disease control. General study findings and limits: With interferon-beta, early dynamics of blood T cell clones were reported to best predict response. Radiotherapy was combined with ipilimumab, and tumor-derived TCR clones then expanded in blood.

This clone was seen a single time. What it binds is not known. The germline gives CDR1 MNHEY, CDR2 SMNVEV (reference sequence). The CDR3 runs to 16 residues. Trimming cost V 3 bases and J 7 bases, with 21 bases left between them. Method: immunoSEQ multiplex PCR; TCRdb's copy keeps in-frame clones and lacks some. The sample consists of roughly 110,000 clones, about 84% of them appearing once. The study treated chemo-refractory metastatic non-small-cell lung cancer patients with focal radiation plus ipilimumab CTLA-4 blockade. The sequence derives from a human donor with non-small cell lung cancer that progressed on radiotherapy plus ipilimumab. Some clones in this sample may be carry-over from other donors' samples. The material sequenced was peripheral blood, taken from a patient treated with radiotherapy plus ipilimumab. The chain has TRBV27 and TRBJ1-2; maybe TRBD1 (5 bases). The CDR3 region is CASSFWGTAQEGGYTF. Written as DNA, the CDR3 is TGTGCCAGCAGTTTTTGGGGGACCGCCCAGGAGGGTGGCTACACCTTC.